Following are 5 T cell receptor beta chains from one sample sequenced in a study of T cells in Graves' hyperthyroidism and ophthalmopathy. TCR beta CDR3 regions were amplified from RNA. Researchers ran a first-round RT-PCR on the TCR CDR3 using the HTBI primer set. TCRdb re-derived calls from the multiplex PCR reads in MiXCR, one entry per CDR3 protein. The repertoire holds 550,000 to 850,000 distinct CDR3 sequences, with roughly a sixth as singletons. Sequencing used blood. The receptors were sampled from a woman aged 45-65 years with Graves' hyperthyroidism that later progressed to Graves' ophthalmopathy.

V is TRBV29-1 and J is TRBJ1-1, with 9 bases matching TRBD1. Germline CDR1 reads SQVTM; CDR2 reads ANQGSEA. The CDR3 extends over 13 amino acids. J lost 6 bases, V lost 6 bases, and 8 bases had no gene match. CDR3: CSVINRDRAEAFF. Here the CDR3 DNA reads TGCAGCGTCATAAACCGGGACAGGGCTGAAGCTTTCTTT.

The CDR3 sequence: CASSRDTLSYNEQFF. For the CDR3, the DNA is TGCGCCAGCAGCCGGGACACCCTCTCCTACAATGAGCAGTTCTTC. The chain carries TRBV10-1 and TRBJ2-1; a possible D gene is TRBD1 (6 bases). Trimming shortened V by 6 bases and J by 0 bases, and 12 bases separated the two germline ends. Germline loops: CDR1 WNHNN, CDR2 SYGVQD (reference sequence). CDR3 length equals 15 residues.

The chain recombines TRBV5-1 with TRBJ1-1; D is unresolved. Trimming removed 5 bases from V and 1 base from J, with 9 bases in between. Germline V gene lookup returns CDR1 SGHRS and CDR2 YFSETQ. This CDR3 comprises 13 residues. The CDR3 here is CASREDGNTEAFF. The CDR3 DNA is TGCGCCAGCAGAGAGGACGGGAACACTGAAGCTTTCTTT.

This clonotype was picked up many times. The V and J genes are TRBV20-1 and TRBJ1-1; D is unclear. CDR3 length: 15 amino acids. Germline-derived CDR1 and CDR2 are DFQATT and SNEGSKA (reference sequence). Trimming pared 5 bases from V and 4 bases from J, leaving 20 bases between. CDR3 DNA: TGCAGTGCTCTCGTACCGGACGGGGTTGGCACTGAAGCTTTCTTT. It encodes CSALVPDGVGTEAFF.

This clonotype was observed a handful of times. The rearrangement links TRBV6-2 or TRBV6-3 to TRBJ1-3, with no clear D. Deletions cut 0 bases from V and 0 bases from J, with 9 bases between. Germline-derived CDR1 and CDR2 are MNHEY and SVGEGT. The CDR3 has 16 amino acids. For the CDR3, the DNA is TGTGCCAGCAGTTACTCGCTGCGGAGCTCTGGAAACACCATATATTTT. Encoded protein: CASSYSLRSSGNTIYF.